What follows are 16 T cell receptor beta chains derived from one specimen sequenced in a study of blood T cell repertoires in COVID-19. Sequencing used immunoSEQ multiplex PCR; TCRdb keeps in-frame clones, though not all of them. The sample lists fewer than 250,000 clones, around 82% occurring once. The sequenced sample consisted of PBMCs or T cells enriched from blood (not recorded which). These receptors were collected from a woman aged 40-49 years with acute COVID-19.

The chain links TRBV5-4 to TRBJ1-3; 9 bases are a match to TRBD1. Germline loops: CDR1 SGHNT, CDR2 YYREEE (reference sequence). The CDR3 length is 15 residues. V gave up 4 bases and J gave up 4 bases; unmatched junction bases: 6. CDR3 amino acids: CASSTGTGRGNTIYF. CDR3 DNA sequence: TGTGCCAGCAGCACCGGGACAGGGAGGGGAAACACCATATATTTT.

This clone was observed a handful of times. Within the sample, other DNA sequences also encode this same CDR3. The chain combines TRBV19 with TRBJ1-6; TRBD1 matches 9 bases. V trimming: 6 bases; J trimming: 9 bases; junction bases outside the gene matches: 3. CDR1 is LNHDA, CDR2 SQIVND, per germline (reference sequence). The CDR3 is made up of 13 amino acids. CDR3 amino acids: CASRDRGGSPLHF. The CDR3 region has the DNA TGTGCCAGTAGGGACAGGGGTGGTTCACCCCTCCACTTT.

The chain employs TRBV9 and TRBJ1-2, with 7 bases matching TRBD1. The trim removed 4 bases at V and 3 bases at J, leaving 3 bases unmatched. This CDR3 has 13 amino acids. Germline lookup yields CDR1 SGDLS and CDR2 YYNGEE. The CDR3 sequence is CASSRQGDYGYTF. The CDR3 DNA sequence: TGTGCCAGCAGCCGACAGGGCGACTATGGCTACACCTTC. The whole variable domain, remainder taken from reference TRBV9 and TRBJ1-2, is DSGVTQTPKHLITATGQRVTLRCSPRSGDLSVYWYQQSLDQGLQFLIQYYNGEERAKGNILERFSAQQFPDLHSELNLSSLELGDSALYFCASSRQGDYGYTFGSGTRLTVV.

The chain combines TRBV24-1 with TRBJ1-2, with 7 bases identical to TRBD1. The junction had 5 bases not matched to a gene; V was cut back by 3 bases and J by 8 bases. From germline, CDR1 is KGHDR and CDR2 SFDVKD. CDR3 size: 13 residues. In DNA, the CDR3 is TGTGCCACCAGTGATCGAACAGGGGCCGGCTACACCTTC. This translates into CATSDRTGAGYTF.

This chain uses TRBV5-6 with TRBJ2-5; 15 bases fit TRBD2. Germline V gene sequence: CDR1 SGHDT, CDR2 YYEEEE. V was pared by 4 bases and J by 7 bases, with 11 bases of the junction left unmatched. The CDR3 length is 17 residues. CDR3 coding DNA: TGTGCCAGCAGCCCCAGGACTAGCGGGAGGGGCCGGGGGACCCAGTACTTC. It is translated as CASSPRTSGRGRGTQYF.

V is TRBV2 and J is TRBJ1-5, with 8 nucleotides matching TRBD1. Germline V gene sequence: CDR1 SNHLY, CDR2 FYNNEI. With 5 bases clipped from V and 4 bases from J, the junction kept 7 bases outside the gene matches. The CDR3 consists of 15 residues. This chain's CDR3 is CASSQDRGRNQPQHF. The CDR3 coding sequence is TGTGCCAGCAGTCAAGACAGGGGTAGGAATCAGCCCCAGCATTTT.

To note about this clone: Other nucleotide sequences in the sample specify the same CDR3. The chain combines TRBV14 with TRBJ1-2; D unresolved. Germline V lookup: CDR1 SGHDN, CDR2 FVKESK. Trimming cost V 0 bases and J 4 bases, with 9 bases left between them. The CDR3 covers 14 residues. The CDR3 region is CASSQDGRGYGYTF. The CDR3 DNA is TGTGCCAGCAGCCAAGATGGCCGAGGCTATGGCTACACCTTC.

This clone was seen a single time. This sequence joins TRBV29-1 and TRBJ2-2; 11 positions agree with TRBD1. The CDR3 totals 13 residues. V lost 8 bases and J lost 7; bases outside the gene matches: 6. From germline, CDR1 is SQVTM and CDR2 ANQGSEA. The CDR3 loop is CSTGTGGHGELFF. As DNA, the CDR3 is TGCAGCACCGGGACAGGGGGTCACGGGGAGCTGTTTTTT.

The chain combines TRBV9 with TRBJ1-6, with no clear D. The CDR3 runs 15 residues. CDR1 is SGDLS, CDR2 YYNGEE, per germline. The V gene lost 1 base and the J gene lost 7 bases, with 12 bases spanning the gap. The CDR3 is CASSVSSVENSPLHF. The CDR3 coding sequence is TGTGCCAGCAGCGTATCTTCGGTCGAGAATTCACCCCTCCACTTT. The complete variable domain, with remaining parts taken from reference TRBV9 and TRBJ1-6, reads DSGVTQTPKHLITATGQRVTLRCSPRSGDLSVYWYQQSLDQGLQFLIQYYNGEERAKGNILERFSAQQFPDLHSELNLSSLELGDSALYFCASSVSSVENSPLHFGNGTRLTVT.

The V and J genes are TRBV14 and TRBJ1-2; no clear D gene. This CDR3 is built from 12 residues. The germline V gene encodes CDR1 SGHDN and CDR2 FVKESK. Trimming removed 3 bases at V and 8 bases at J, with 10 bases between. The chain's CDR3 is CASSQGWEGYTF. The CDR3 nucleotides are TGTGCCAGCAGCCAGGGATGGGAGGGCTACACCTTC.

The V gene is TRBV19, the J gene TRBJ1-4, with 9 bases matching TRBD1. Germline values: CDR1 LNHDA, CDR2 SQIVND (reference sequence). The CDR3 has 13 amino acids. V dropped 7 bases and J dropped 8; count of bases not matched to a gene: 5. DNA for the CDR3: TGTGCCAGTACCAGGGACAGGGAAGAAAAACTGTTTTTT. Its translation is CASTRDREEKLFF. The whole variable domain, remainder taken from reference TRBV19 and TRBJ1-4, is DGGITQSPKYLFRKEGQNVTLSCEQNLNHDAMYWYRQDPGQGLRLIYYSQIVNDFQKGDIAEGYSVSREKKESFPLTVTSAQKNPTAFYLCASTRDREEKLFFGSGTQLSVL.

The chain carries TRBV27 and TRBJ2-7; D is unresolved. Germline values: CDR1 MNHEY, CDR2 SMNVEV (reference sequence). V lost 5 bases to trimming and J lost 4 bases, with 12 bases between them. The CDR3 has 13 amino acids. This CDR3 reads CASSHRVDYEQYF. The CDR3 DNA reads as TGTGCCAGCAGTCACCGGGTCGATTACGAGCAGTACTTC.

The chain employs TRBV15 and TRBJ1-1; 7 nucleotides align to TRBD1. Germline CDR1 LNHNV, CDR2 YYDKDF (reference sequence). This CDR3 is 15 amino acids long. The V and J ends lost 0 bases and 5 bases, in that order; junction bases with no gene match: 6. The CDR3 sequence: CATSRDRYRGTEAFF. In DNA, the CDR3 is TGTGCCACCAGCAGAGATCGCTACAGGGGAACTGAAGCTTTCTTT. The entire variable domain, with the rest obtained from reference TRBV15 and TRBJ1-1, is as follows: DAMVIQNPRYQVTQFGKPVTLSCSQTLNHNVMYWYQQKSSQAPKLLFHYYDKDFNNEADTPDNFQSRRPNTSFCFLDIRSPGLGDTAMYLCATSRDRYRGTEAFFGQGTRLTVV.

The CDR3 loop reads CASSPSGGSNEKLFF. The CDR3 DNA reads as TGTGCCAGCAGCCCCTCAGGGGGATCTAATGAAAAACTGTTTTTT. J is TRBJ1-4 and V is TRBV6-5; 7 positions match TRBD1. V was clipped by 6 bases and J by 3 bases; unmatched bases: 7. The CDR3 runs to 15 residues. Germline lookup yields CDR1 MNHEY and CDR2 SVGAGI.

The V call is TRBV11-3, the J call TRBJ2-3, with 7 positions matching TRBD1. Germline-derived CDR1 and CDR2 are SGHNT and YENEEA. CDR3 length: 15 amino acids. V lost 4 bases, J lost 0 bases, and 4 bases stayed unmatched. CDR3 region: CASSSEQGSTDTQYF. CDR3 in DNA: TGTGCCAGCAGCTCGGAACAGGGGAGCACAGATACGCAGTATTTT. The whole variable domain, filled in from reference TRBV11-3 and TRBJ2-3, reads EAGVVQSPRYKIIEKKQPVAFWCNPISGHNTLYWYLQNLGQGPELLIRYENEEAVDDSQLPKDRFSAERLKGVDSTLKIQPAELGDSAVYLCASSSEQGSTDTQYFGPGTRLTVL.

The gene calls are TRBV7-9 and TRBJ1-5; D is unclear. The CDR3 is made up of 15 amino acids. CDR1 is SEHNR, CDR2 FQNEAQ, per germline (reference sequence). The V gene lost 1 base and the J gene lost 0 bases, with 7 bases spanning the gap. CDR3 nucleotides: TGTGCCAGCAGCTTAGGGGCAGCTAGCAATCAGCCCCAGCATTTT. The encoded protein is CASSLGAASNQPQHF.